This T cell receptor beta chain was sequenced during a study of blood T cell repertoires in COVID-19. Background on the study: The origin of the acute and convalescent COVID-19 samples was the United States, Italy and Spain.

Trimming took 4 bases from V and 6 from J; bases not matched to a gene: 11. The CDR3 has 15 amino acids. Germline V gene lookup returns CDR1 LGHNA and CDR2 YNFKEQ. Profiling relied on immunoSEQ multiplex PCR, and the TCRdb table lists in-frame clones only, not all of them. The table shows over 20,000 clones, with around 90% occurring only once. The rearrangement joins TRBV4-2 to TRBJ2-7, with 8 bases aligning to TRBD2. The TCR originated in a man between 65 and 85 years old with acute or convalescent COVID-19. Material: peripheral blood. The CDR3 loop is CASSPPEREISEQYF. CDR3 nucleotide sequence: TGTGCCAGCAGCCCCCCAGAGCGGGAGATCTCCGAGCAGTACTTC.